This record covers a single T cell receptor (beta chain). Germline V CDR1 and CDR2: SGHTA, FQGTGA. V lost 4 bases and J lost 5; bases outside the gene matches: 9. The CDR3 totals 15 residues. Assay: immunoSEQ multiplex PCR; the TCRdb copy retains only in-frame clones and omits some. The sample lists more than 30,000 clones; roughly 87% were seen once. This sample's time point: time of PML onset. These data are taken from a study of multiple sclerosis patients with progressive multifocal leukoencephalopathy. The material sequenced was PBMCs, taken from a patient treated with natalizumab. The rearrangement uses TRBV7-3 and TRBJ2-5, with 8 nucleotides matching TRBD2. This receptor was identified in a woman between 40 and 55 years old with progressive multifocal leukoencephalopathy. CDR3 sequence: CASSSTGLARETQYF. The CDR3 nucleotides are TGTGCCAGCAGCTCAACTGGACTAGCACGGGAGACCCAGTACTTC.